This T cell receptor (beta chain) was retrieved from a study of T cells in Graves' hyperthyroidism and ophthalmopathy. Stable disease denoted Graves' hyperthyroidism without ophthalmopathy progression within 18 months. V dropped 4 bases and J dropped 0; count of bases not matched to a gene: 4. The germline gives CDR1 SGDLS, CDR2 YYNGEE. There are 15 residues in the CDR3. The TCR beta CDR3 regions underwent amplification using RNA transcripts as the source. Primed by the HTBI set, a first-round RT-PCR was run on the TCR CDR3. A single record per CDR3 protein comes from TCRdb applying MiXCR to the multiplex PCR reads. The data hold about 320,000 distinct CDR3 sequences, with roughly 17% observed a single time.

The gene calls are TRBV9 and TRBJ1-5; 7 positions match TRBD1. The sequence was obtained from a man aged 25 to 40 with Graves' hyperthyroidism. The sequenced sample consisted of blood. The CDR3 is CASSPQGFSNQPQHF. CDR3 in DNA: TGTGCCAGCAGCCCACAGGGGTTTAGCAATCAGCCCCAGCATTTT. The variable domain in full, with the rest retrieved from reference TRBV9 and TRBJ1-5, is DSGVTQTPKHLITATGQRVTLRCSPRSGDLSVYWYQQSLDQGLQFLIQYYNGEERAKGNILERFSAQQFPDLHSELNLSSLELGDSALYFCASSPQGFSNQPQHFGDGTRLSIL.